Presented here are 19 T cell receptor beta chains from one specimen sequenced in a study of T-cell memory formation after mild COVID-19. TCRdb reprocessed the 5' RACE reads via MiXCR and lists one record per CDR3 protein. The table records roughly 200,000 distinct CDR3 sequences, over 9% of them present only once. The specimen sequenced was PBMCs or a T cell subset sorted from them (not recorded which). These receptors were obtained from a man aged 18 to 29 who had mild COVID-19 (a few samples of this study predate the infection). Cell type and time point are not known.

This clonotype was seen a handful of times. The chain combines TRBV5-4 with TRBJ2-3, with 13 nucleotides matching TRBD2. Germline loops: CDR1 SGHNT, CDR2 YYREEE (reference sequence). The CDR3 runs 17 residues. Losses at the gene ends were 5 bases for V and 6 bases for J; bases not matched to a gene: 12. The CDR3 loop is CASSPSPGLAGSDTQYF. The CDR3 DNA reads TGTGCCAGCAGTCCGTCGCCGGGACTAGCGGGATCTGATACGCAGTATTTT.

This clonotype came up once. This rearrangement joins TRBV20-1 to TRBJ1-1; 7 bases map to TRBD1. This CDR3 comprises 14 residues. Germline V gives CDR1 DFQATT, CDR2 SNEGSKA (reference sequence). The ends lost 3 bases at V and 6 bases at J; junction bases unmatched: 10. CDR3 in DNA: TGCAGTGCTAGGGGGGTATGGGGGACAGCTGAAGCTTTCTTT. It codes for CSARGVWGTAEAFF.

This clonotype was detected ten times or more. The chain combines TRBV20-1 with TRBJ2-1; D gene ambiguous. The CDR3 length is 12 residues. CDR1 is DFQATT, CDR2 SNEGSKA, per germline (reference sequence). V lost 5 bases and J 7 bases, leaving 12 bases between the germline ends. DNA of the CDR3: TGCAGTGCTCCTAGGTCGGATAATGAGCAGTTCTTC. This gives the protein CSAPRSDNEQFF.

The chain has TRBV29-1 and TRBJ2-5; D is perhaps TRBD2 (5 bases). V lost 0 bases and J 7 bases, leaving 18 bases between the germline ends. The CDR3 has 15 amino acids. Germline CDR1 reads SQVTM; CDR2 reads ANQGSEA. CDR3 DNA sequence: TGCAGCGTTGAAGATAGGGCGGGCCTCGGGTGGACCCAGTACTTC. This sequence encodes CSVEDRAGLGWTQYF.

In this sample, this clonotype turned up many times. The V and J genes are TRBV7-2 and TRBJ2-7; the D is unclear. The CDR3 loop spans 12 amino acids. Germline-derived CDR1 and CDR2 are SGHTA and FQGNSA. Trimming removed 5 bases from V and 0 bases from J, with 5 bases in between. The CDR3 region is CASSRSSYEQYF. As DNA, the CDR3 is TGTGCCAGCAGCCGAAGCTCCTACGAGCAGTACTTC.

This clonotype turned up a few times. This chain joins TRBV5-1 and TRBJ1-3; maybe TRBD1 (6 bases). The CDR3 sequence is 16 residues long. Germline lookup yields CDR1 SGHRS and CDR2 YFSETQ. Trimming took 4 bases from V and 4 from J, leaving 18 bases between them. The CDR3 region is CASSRGVAGDGNTIYF. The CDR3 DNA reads TGCGCCAGCAGCCGTGGAGTCGCAGGGGACGGAAACACCATATATTTT.

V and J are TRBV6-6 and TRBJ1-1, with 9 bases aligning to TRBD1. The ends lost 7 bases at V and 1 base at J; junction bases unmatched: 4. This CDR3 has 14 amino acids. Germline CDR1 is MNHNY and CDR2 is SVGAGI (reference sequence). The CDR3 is CASTGTGRNTEAFF. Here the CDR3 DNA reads TGTGCCAGCACCGGGACAGGGAGGAACACTGAAGCTTTCTTT.

CDR3: CAWSRPYTEAFF. The CDR3, as DNA: TGTGCCTGGAGTCGGCCCTACACTGAAGCTTTCTTT. The gene calls are TRBV30 and TRBJ1-1, with D hard to call. Germline V gene lookup returns CDR1 GTSNPN and CDR2 SVGIG (reference sequence). V was pared by 2 bases and J by 3 bases, with 7 bases between. The CDR3 contains 12 residues.

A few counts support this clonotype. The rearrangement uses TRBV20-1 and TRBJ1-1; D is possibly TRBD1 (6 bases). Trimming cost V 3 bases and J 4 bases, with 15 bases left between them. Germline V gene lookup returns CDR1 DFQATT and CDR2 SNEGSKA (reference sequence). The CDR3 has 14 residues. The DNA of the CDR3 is TGCAGTGCTAGGGCAGGGGCAAGGACCACTGAAGCTTTCTTT. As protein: CSARAGARTTEAFF.

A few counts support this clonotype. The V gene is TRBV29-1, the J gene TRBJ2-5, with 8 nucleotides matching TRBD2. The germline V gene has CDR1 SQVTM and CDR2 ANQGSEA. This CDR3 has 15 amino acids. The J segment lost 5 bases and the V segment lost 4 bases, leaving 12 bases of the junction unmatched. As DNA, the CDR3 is TGCAGCGTTGCACTCTGGCGGGGGGCTGGGGAGACCCAGTACTTC. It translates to CSVALWRGAGETQYF.

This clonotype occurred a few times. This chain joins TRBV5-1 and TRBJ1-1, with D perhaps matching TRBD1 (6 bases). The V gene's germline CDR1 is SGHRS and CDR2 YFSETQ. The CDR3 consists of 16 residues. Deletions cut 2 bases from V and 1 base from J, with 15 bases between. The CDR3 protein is CASSFNLRGGNTEAFF. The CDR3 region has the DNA TGCGCCAGCAGCTTCAACCTCAGGGGAGGGAACACTGAAGCTTTCTTT.

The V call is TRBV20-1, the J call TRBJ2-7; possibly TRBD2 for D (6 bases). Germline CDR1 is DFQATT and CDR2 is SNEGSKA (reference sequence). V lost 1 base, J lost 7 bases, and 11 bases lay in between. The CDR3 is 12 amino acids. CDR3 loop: CSARATSAEQYV. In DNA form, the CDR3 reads TGCAGTGCTAGAGCGACTAGTGCAGAGCAGTACGTC.

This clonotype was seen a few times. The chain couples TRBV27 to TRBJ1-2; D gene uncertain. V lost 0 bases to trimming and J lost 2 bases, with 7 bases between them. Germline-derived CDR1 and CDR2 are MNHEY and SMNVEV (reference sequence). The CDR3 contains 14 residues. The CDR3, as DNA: TGTGCCAGCAGTTTATCTGGGTTCAACTATGGCTACACCTTC. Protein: CASSLSGFNYGYTF.

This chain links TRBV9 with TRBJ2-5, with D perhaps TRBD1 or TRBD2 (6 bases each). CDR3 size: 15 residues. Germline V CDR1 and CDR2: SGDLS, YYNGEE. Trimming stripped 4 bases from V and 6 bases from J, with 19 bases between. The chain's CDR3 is CASSPSVGATKTQYF. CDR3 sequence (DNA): TGTGCCAGCAGCCCTAGCGTGGGGGCCACGAAGACCCAGTACTTC.

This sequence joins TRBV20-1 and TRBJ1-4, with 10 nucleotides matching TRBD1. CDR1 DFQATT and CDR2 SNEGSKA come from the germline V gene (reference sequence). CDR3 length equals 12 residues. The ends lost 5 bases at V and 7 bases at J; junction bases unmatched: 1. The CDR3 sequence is CSAGDRGEKLFF. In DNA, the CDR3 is TGCAGTGCTGGGGACAGGGGTGAAAAACTGTTTTTT.

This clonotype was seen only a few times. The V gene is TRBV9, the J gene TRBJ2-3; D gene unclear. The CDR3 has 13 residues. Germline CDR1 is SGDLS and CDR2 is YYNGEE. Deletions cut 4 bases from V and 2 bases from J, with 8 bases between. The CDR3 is CASSFSYTDTQYF. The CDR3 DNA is TGTGCCAGCAGCTTTAGCTACACAGATACGCAGTATTTT.

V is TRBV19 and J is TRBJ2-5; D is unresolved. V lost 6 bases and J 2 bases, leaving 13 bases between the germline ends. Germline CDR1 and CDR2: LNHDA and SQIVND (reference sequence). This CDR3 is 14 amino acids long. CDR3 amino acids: CASSPTRSQETQYF. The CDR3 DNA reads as TGTGCCAGTAGCCCGACCAGAAGTCAAGAGACCCAGTACTTC.

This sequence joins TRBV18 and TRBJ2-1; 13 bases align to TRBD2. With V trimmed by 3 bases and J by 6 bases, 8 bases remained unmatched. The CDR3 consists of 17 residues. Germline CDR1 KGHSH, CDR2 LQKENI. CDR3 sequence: CASSPPLAGGDLNEQFF. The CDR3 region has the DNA TGTGCCAGCTCACCCCCACTAGCGGGGGGGGATCTCAATGAGCAGTTCTTC.

In DNA, the CDR3 is TGTGCCAGCACCCCCGGGGGCCTCTACAATGAGCAGTTCTTC. Protein: CASTPGGLYNEQFF. This rearrangement joins TRBV19 to TRBJ2-1; possibly TRBD1 or TRBD2 for D (6 bases each). V lost 9 bases and J lost 3, with 15 bases in between. The CDR3 has 14 amino acids. Germline V gene lookup returns CDR1 LNHDA and CDR2 SQIVND (reference sequence).